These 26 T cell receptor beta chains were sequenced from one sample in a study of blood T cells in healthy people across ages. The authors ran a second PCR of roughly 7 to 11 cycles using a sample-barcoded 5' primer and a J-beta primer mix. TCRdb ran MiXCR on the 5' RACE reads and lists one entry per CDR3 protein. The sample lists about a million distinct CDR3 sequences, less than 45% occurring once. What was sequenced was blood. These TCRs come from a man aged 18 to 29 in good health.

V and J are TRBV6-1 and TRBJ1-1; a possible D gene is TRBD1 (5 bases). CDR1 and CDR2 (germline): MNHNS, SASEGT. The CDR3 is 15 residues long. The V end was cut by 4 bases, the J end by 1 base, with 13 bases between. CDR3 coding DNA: TGTGCCAGCAGTGTTGGGGGACGGCGGAACACTGAAGCTTTCTTT. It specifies CASSVGGRRNTEAFF.

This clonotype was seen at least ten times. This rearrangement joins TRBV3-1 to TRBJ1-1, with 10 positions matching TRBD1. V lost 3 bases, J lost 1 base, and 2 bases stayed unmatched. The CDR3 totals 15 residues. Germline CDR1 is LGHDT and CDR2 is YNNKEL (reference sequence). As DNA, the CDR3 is TGTGCCAGCAGCCACCGGGACAGGGGGAACACTGAAGCTTTCTTT. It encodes CASSHRDRGNTEAFF.

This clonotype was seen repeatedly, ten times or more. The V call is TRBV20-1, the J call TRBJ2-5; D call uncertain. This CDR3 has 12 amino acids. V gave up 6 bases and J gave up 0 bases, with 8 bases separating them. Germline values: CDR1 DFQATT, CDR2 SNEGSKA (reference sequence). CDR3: CSALPDQETQYF. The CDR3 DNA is TGCAGTGCCTTGCCGGACCAAGAGACCCAGTACTTC.

The CDR3 coding sequence is TGCAGTGTTAGTCGGCAGACCTACAATGAGCAGTTCTTC. This translates into CSVSRQTYNEQFF. This chain links TRBV20-1 with TRBJ2-1; D not certain. The CDR3 has 13 residues. V lost 7 bases and J 2 bases, leaving 12 bases between the germline ends. Germline assignment: CDR1 DFQATT and CDR2 SNEGSKA (reference sequence).

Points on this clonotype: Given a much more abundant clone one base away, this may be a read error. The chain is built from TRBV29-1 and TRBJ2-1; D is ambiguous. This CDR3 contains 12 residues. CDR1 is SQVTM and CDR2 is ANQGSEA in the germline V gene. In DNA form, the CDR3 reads TGCATCGTTGATCGACACCCCAATGAGCAGTTCTTC. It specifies CIVDRHPNEQFF.

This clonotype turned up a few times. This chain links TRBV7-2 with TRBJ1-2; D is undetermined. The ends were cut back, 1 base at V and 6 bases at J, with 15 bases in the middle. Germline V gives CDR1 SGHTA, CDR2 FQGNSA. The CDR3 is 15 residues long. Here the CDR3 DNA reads TGTGCCAGCAGCTTAGAAGTGTCAGCGATTCATGGCTACACCTTC. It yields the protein CASSLEVSAIHGYTF. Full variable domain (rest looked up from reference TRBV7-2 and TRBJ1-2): GAGVSQSPSNKVTEKGKDVELRCDPISGHTALYWYRQSLGQGLEFLIYFQGNSAPDKSGLPSDRFSAERTGGSVSTLTIQRTQQEDSAVYLCASSLEVSAIHGYTFGSGTRLTVV.

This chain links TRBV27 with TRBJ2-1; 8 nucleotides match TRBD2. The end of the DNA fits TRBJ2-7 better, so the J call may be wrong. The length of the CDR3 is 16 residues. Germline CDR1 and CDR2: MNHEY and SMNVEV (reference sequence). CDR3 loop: CASSLGAGVSYNEQYF. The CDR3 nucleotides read TGTGCCAGCAGTTTGGGAGCGGGGGTCTCCTACAATGAGCAGTACTTC.

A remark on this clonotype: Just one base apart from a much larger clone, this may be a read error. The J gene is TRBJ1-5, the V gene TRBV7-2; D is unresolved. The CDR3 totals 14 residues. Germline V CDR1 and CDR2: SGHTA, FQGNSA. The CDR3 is CASSLGLSNQPRHF. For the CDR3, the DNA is TGTGCCAGCAGCTTAGGCCTTAGCAATCAGCCCCGGCATTTT.

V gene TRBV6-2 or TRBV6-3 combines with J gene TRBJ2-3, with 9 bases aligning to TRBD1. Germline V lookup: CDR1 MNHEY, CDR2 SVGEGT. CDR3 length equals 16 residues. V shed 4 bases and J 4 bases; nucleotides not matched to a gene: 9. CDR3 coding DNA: TGTGCCAGCAGTTCCCGGGACAGGGATTCGGCAGATACGCAGTATTTT. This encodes CASSSRDRDSADTQYF.

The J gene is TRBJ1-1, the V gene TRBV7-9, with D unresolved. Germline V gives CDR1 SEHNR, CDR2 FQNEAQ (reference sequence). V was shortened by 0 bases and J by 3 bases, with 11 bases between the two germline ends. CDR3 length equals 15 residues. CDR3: CASSLAGFGDTEAFF. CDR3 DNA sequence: TGTGCCAGCAGCTTAGCGGGGTTTGGGGACACTGAAGCTTTCTTT.

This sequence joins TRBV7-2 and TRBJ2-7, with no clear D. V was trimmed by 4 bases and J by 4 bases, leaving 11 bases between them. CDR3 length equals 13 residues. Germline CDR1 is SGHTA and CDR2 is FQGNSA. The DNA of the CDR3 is TGTGCCAGCAGCTCTTCCAATGGGTACGAGCAGTACTTC. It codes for CASSSSNGYEQYF.

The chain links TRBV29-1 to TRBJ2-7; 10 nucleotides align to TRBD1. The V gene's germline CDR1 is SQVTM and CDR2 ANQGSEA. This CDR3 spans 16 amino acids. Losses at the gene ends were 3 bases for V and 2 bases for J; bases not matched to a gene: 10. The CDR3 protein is CSVDGLRDRGTYEQYF. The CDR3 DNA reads TGCAGCGTTGATGGGTTACGGGACAGGGGAACCTACGAGCAGTACTTC.

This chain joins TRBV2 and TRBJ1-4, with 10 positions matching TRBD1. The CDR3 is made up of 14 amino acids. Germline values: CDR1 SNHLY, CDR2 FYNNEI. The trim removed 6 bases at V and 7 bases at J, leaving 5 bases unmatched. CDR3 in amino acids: CASRGDRGFEKLFF. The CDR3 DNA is TGTGCCAGCAGGGGGGACAGGGGCTTTGAAAAACTGTTTTTT.

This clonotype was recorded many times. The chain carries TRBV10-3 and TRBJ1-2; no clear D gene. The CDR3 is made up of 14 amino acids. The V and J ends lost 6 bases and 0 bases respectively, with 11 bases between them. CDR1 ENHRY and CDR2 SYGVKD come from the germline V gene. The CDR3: CAIREEVSNYGYTF. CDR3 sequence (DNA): TGTGCCATCAGGGAAGAGGTTTCTAACTATGGCTACACCTTC.

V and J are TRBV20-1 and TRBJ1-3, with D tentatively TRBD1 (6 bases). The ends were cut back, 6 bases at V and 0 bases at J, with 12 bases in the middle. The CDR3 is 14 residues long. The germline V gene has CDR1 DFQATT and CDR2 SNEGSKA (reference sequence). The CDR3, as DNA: TGCAGTGCCCGCGGCAGGGGCTCTGGAAACACCATATATTTT. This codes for CSARGRGSGNTIYF.

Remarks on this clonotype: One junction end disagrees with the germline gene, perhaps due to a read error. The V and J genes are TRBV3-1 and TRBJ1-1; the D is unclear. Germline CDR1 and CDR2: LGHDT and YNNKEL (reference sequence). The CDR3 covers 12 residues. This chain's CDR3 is CARSQGLDEAFF. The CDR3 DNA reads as TGTGCCCGCAGCCAAGGACTCGATGAAGCTTTCTTT.

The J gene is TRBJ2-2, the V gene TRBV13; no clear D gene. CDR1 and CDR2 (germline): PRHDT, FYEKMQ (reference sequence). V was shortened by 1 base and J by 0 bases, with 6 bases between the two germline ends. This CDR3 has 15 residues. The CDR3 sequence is CASSLVTSNTGELFF. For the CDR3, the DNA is TGTGCCAGCAGCTTAGTGACTTCGAACACCGGGGAGCTGTTTTTT.

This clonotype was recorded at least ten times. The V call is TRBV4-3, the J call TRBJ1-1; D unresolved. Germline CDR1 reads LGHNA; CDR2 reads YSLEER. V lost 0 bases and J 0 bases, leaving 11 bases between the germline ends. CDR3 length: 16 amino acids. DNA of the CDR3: TGCGCCAGCAGCCAAGATTTAACGTCCATGAACACTGAAGCTTTCTTT. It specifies CASSQDLTSMNTEAFF.

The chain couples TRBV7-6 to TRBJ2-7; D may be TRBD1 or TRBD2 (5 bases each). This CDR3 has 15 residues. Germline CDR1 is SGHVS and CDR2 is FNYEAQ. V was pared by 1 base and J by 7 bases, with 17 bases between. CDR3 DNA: TGTGCCAGCAGCTTAGATAGGACATCCCGGGAAGAGCAGTACTTC. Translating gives CASSLDRTSREEQYF.

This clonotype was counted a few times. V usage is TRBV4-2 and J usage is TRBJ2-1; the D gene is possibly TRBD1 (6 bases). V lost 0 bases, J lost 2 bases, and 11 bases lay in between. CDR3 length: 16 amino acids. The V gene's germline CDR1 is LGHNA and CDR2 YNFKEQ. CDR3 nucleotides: TGTGCCAGCAGCCAAGAAGAGGGGGTGGCCTACAATGAGCAGTTCTTC. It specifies CASSQEEGVAYNEQFF.

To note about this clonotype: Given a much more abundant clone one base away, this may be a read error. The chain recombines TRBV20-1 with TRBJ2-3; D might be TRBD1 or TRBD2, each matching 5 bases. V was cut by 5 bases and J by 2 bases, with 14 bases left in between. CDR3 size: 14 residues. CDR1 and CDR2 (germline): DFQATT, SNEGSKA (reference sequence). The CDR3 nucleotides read TGCAGTGCTCCCGACAGTGGACTCACAGATACGCAGTATTTT. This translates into CSAPDSGLTDTQYF.

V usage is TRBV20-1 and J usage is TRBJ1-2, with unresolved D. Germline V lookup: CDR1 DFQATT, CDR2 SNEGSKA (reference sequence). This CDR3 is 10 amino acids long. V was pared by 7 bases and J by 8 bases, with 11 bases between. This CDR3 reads CSVTAGGYTF. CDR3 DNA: TGCAGTGTCACAGCCGGCGGCTACACCTTC.

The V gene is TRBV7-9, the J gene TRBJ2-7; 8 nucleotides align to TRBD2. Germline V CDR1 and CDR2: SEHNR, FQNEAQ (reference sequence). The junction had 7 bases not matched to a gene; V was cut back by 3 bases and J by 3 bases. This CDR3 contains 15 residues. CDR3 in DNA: TGTGCCAGCAGCTTCGTAGCAGCGGGGGACTACGAGCAGTACTTC. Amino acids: CASSFVAAGDYEQYF.

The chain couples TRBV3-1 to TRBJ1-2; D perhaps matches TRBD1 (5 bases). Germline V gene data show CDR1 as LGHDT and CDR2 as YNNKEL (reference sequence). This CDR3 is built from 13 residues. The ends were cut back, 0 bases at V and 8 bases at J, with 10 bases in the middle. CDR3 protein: CASSQDGARGYTF. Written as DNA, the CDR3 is TGTGCCAGCAGCCAAGACGGGGCGCGGGGCTACACCTTC.

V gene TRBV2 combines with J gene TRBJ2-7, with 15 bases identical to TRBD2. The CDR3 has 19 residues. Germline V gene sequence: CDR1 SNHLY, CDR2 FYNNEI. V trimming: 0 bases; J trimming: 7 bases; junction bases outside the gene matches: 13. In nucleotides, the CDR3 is TGTGCCAGCAGTGAAGCGCTTCGGGGACTAGCGGGGGGCCGCAATGAGCAGTACTTC. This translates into CASSEALRGLAGGRNEQYF.

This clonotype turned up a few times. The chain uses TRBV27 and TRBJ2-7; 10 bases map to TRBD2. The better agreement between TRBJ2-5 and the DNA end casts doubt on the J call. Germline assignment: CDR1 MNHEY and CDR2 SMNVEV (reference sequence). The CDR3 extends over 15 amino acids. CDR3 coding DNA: TGTGCCAGCAGTTCGACGGGACTAGCGAAGGAGACCCAGTACTTC. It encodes CASSSTGLAKETQYF.